This TCR beta chain was recorded in a study of blood T cell repertoires in COVID-19 (dated by TCRdb to 2019 to 2021). Describing the broader study: Samples covering the acute and convalescent phases of COVID-19 were provided by collaborators in the United States, Italy and Spain. A de-identified subject ID, COVID-19 status, age in years and sex were almost always included in the sample metadata. The material from the prospective study consisted of cDNA or gDNA derived from T cells, B-cell-depleted T cells, or PBMCs. Samples came from the ongoing ImmuneRACE study (first 160 participants) plus 1,254 subjects from 6 global collaborators. The repertoires were made available in a free public database intended to serve as a resource for research on the immune response to SARS-CoV-2. HLA class I and class II types, where available, came from metadata supplied by the sample provider rather than from assay-based typing. Deeply sampled blood TCRbeta repertoires from subjects exposed to, actively infected with, or recovered from COVID-19 were included in the dataset.

TCRbeta CDR3 regions were amplified from genomic DNA by means of the immunoSEQ Assay, a bias-controlled multiplex PCR. Turning to the authors' computational methods: Nucleated cell counts per sample were estimated from amplification of reference gene primers within the assay. Sequence reads were collapsed and filtered to measure the absolute abundance of every unique TCRbeta CDR3 rearrangement. For each sample, productive Simpson clonality was calculated as the square root of Simpson's diversity index across productive rearrangements. TCRdb re-hosts the immuneACCESS table, in-frame sequences only. Its copies lack some clones; in the studies checked, an unresolved V gene accounts for under half of them, and the cause for the rest is not known. D and trimming come from the DNA, and the V and J calls and clone size come from that table. For this sample the table gives 150,000 to 200,000 clones, of which around 87% were detected only once. Almost 1% of the sample lies in the top ten.

Each collaborating institution followed its own protocols to collect whole blood in K2EDTA tubes. For TCRbeta analysis, collaborator samples were shipped as frozen whole blood, as isolated PBMCs, or as DNA extracted from either sample type. The paper's findings and limits, for the study overall: How much clinical and demographic metadata was included differed by source and by participant, and the metadata was provided uncurated.

As for this clone: Which antigen it targets is not known. One base away there is no much larger clone; base qualities are not given.

The CDR3 runs 17 residues from the cysteine to the phenylalanine. The kept DNA is CDR3 alone, 51 bases in frame from the first base. CDR1 SEHNR and CDR2 FQNEAQ were looked up in the germline V gene (reference sequence). V and J are trimmed by 3 bases and 2 bases, and the gene matches miss 6 bases of the junction. This receptor was taken from a man between 18 and 29 years old with acute or convalescent COVID-19. Sequenced sample: peripheral blood. The chain is made from TRBV7-9 and TRBJ2-3, with 12 middle bases fitting TRBD2. The nucleotide sequence reads as follows: TGTGCCAGCAGCTTCGGACTAGCGGGGAAAAACACAGATACGCAGTATTTT. It translates as CASSFGLAGKNTDTQYF.